This TCR beta chain was identified during a study of chemoradiotherapy in HPV16-positive cancers. Sequenced by immunoSEQ multiplex PCR; TCRdb stores in-frame clones only, minus some. In the table there are around 30,000 clones, about 91% of which are singletons. The V end lost 3 bases, the J end lost 5 bases, and 11 bases lay between the germline ends. The CDR3 contains 14 residues. The input for sequencing was blood, taken from a patient who underwent chemoradiotherapy. The V gene is TRBV23-1, the J gene TRBJ2-1, with no clear D. TRBV23-1 is an open reading frame, and its role is uncertain. This sequence was found in a human donor with HPV-associated anogenital cancer. This chain's CDR3 is CASSQEPWDNEQFF. CDR3 nucleotides: TGCGCCAGCAGTCAGGAACCTTGGGACAATGAGCAGTTCTTC.